Shown below are 10 T cell receptor beta chains from a single sample sequenced in a study of blood T cell repertoires in COVID-19. Only in-frame clones appear in the TCRdb table, and some are missing; sequencing was by immunoSEQ multiplex PCR. The sample shows just over 95,000 clones, about 81% of them seen only once. Source material: peripheral blood. Receptor source: a man in his sixties with acute or convalescent COVID-19.

There are a few counts of this clone. The V call is TRBV18, the J call TRBJ1-2; D is ambiguous. The CDR3 is 15 amino acids. Germline CDR1 KGHSH, CDR2 LQKENI. The germline V and J ends were trimmed by 6 bases and 1 base, with 15 bases remaining between them. CDR3 in amino acids: CASSRPNEVNYGYTF. The DNA of the CDR3 is TGTGCCAGCTCCCGCCCTAACGAGGTTAACTATGGCTACACCTTC.

This rearrangement joins TRBV4-1 to TRBJ2-5; possibly TRBD2 for D (5 bases). V lost 2 bases, J lost 4 bases, and 14 bases lay in between. Germline V gives CDR1 MGHRA, CDR2 YSYEKL. There are 15 residues in the CDR3. CDR3 sequence (DNA): TGCGCCAGCAGCCAATCGGGCGGGTGGGGAGAGACCCAGTACTTC. This codes for CASSQSGGWGETQYF.

The rearrangement joins TRBV2 to TRBJ1-6, with D unresolved. The CDR3 totals 14 residues. Germline V gene sequence: CDR1 SNHLY, CDR2 FYNNEI. V was clipped by 1 base and J by 7 bases, with 8 bases between them. As DNA, the CDR3 is TGTGCCAGCAGTGAAGAAAGCGGGAATTCACCCCTCCACTTT. Translated, it gives CASSEESGNSPLHF. The complete variable domain, with remaining parts taken from reference TRBV2 and TRBJ1-6, reads EPEVTQTPSHQVTQMGQEVILRCVPISNHLYFYWYRQILGQKVEFLVSFYNNEISEKSEIFDDQFSVERPDGSNFTLKIRSTKLEDSAMYFCASSEESGNSPLHFGNGTRLTVT.

The chain joins TRBV7-9 to TRBJ2-1; TRBD2 matches 7 bases. V lost 4 bases to trimming and J lost 7 bases; unmatched junction nucleotides: 16. The CDR3 is 17 residues long. Germline V lookup: CDR1 SEHNR, CDR2 FQNEAQ (reference sequence). The CDR3 sequence: CASSSRDGRKEWNEQFF. CDR3 nucleotides: TGTGCCAGCAGCTCGAGGGACGGGAGGAAGGAATGGAATGAGCAGTTCTTC.

The chain recombines TRBV3-1 (or the pseudogene TRBV3-2) with TRBJ1-1; 7 nucleotides line up with TRBD1. This CDR3 is built from 16 residues. Per the germline V gene, CDR1 is LGHDT and CDR2 is YNNKEL (reference sequence). V lost 4 bases to trimming and J lost 0 bases; unmatched junction nucleotides: 8. CDR3 nucleotide sequence: TGTGCCAGCAGCCTTACCGGGACAGACATGAACACTGAAGCTTTCTTT. Translating it yields CASSLTGTDMNTEAFF.

The chain has TRBV5-1 and TRBJ2-1; D perhaps matches TRBD2 (5 bases). V was clipped by 4 bases and J by 0 bases, with 11 bases between them. CDR3 size: 15 residues. Germline CDR1 is SGHRS and CDR2 is YFSETQ. The CDR3 sequence is CASSPERISYNEQFF. CDR3 nucleotide sequence: TGCGCCAGCAGCCCAGAGCGGATCTCCTACAATGAGCAGTTCTTC.

The chain joins TRBV19 to TRBJ1-2; TRBD1 agrees at 7 bases. CDR3 size: 14 residues. The V gene's germline CDR1 is LNHDA and CDR2 SQIVND (reference sequence). With 6 bases clipped from V and 4 bases from J, the junction kept 8 bases outside the gene matches. CDR3 in amino acids: CASRRDAGGYGYTF. The CDR3 nucleotides are TGTGCCAGTAGAAGGGACGCAGGGGGCTATGGCTACACCTTC. The complete variable domain, with remaining parts taken from reference TRBV19 and TRBJ1-2, reads DGGITQSPKYLFRKEGQNVTLSCEQNLNHDAMYWYRQDPGQGLRLIYYSQIVNDFQKGDIAEGYSVSREKKESFPLTVTSAQKNPTAFYLCASRRDAGGYGYTFGSGTRLTVV.

The chain employs TRBV7-2 and TRBJ1-3; tentative D call: TRBD1 (5 bases). This CDR3 contains 16 residues. Trimming pared 1 base from V and 2 bases from J, leaving 12 bases between. Germline V gene data show CDR1 as SGHTA and CDR2 as FQGNSA. The CDR3 reads CASSLVTQGPGNTIYF. CDR3 sequence (DNA): TGTGCCAGCAGCTTAGTGACTCAGGGCCCTGGAAACACCATATATTTT.

The V gene is TRBV19, the J gene TRBJ1-1, with 7 bases that match TRBD1. Germline V gene lookup returns CDR1 LNHDA and CDR2 SQIVND (reference sequence). V dropped 3 bases and J dropped 0; count of bases not matched to a gene: 7. The CDR3 is 16 amino acids. The CDR3 DNA reads as TGTGCCAGTAGTATCCCAGACAGGGCAATGAACACTGAAGCTTTCTTT. Encoded protein: CASSIPDRAMNTEAFF.

The chain couples TRBV6-2 or TRBV6-3 to TRBJ2-1; 10 bases line up with TRBD2. V was clipped by 4 bases and J by 7 bases; unmatched bases: 7. CDR3 length equals 15 residues. Germline lookup yields CDR1 MNHEY and CDR2 SVGEGT. The CDR3 loop reads CASSLSGRAINEQFF. The CDR3 DNA reads as TGTGCCAGCAGTTTGAGCGGGAGGGCCATAAATGAGCAGTTCTTC.